Sequencing of this T cell receptor beta chain was carried out in a study of molecular identifiers for immune sequencing clone quantification. General study findings and limits: Among over 950,000 naive cells, as was reported, spiked Jurkat TCR RNA from one cell was detectable. Effector cells had over 99% of their molecules in clones above 20 RNA copies, while naive cells had under 1%.

Of note for this clonotype: The antigen is unknown. A much larger clone lies one base from this, so it may be a read error.

Bulk TCR libraries were made with methods that had been previously described and with listed TCR primers. TCRdb independently ran MiXCR on the PCR reads; one entry per CDR3 protein. The table records 600,000 to 650,000 distinct CDR3 sequences, less than 20% of them present only once. Naive CD8 T cells, phenotype CD8+CD4-CCR7+CD45RA+, were sorted. V was cut by 6 bases and J by 6 bases, with 17 bases left in between. CDR3 size: 15 residues. Germline V gives CDR1 MGHDK, CDR2 SYGVNS. The V call is TRBV25-1, the J call TRBJ2-2; D perhaps matches TRBD2 (7 bases). This receptor was taken from a human donor in good health. Some libraries in this study had Jurkat cell RNA spiked in. Sequences were obtained from naive CD8+ T cells from blood, with Jurkat cell RNA spiked in. As for subset: FACS-sorted CD8+CD4-CCR7+CD45RA+ naive T cells. As DNA, the CDR3 is TGTGCCAGCAGCGGGGGGCCAAGTCCAGCCGGGGAGCTGTTTTTT. Amino acids: CASSGGPSPAGELFF.